These 21 T cell receptor beta chains share one sample of origin, sequenced in a study of T cells in localized non-small cell lung cancer. Some clones are missing from TCRdb's copy, which holds only in-frame ones; the method was immunoSEQ multiplex PCR. This table holds approximately 32,000 clones, about four fifths found once. The material sequenced was peripheral blood, taken before any cancer treatment. The receptors originated from a male donor at least 60 years old with stage III squamous cell lung carcinoma.

The chain employs TRBV5-4 and TRBJ2-3, with 7 bases aligning to TRBD2. Germline loops: CDR1 SGHNT, CDR2 YYREEE (reference sequence). The length of the CDR3 is 15 residues. The junction had 8 bases not matched to a gene; V was cut back by 3 bases and J by 4 bases. Written as DNA, the CDR3 is TGTGCCAGCAGCTCGCGGCGGGAGAGCCCAGATACGCAGTATTTT. It yields the protein CASSSRRESPDTQYF.

The rearrangement links TRBV5-1 to TRBJ2-3; D gene ambiguous. Trimming stripped 2 bases from V and 5 bases from J, with 6 bases between. The germline gives CDR1 SGHRS, CDR2 YFSETQ. There are 12 residues in the CDR3. CDR3 residues: CASSFPGDTQYF. As DNA, the CDR3 is TGCGCCAGCAGCTTTCCGGGAGATACGCAGTATTTT.

V and J are TRBV4-1 and TRBJ1-4; tentative D call: TRBD1 (5 bases). The CDR3 extends over 15 amino acids. Trimming took 2 bases from V and 6 from J, leaving 13 bases between them. The V gene's germline CDR1 is MGHRA and CDR2 YSYEKL. CDR3 DNA: TGCGCCAGCAGCCAACAGGGATTCTGGGATGAAAAACTGTTTTTT. Residues: CASSQQGFWDEKLFF.

The chain employs TRBV5-8 and TRBJ2-6; D uncertain. This CDR3 is built from 14 residues. V was clipped by 3 bases and J by 0 bases, with 4 bases between them. The V gene's germline CDR1 is SGHTS and CDR2 YDEGEE. Written as DNA, the CDR3 is TGTGCCAGCAGCTCGACCTCTGGGGCCAACGTCCTGACTTTC. Encoded protein: CASSSTSGANVLTF.

The chain recombines TRBV6-1 with TRBJ2-1, with a tentative D call TRBD1 (6 bases). V was shortened by 5 bases and J by 3 bases, with 11 bases between the two germline ends. The CDR3 length is 14 residues. Germline CDR1 is MNHNS and CDR2 is SASEGT. The CDR3 DNA reads TGTGCCAGCAGTACAGGGCGGAACTACAATGAGCAGTTCTTC. As protein: CASSTGRNYNEQFF.

The rearrangement uses TRBV7-2 and TRBJ1-1; weak D call: TRBD1 (6 bases). Germline V lookup: CDR1 SGHTA, CDR2 FQGNSA. V was cut by 5 bases and J by 1 base, with 14 bases left in between. CDR3 size: 15 residues. In DNA form, the CDR3 reads TGTGCCAGCAGCACCGCCGTGACAGGGAACACTGAAGCTTTCTTT. It codes for CASSTAVTGNTEAFF.

The chain is built from TRBV10-2 and TRBJ2-1; 10 bases are a match to TRBD1. CDR1 and CDR2 (germline): WSHSY, SAAADI. V shed 3 bases, J shed 8 bases, and the junction held 7 bases outside the gene matches. This CDR3 is 15 amino acids long. CDR3 protein: CASSETGQGIDEQFF. CDR3 in DNA: TGCGCCAGCAGTGAAACGGGACAGGGGATAGATGAGCAGTTCTTC.

CDR3 sequence reads: CASSLIPGLYNEQYF. The CDR3 DNA is TGTGCCAGCAGCTTAATTCCAGGGCTCTACAACGAGCAGTACTTC. V gene TRBV7-2 combines with J gene TRBJ2-7; D is possibly TRBD1 (5 bases). Germline CDR1 SGHTA, CDR2 FQGNSA. CDR3 length: 15 amino acids. Trimming took off 2 bases at V and 5 bases at J, with 16 bases between the two ends.

The chain recombines TRBV6-6 with TRBJ2-2, with unresolved D. The CDR3 totals 12 residues. The ends were cut back, 4 bases at V and 5 bases at J, with 5 bases in the middle. CDR1 and CDR2 (germline): MNHNY, SVGAGI (reference sequence). The CDR3 region is CASSSLTGELFF. CDR3 sequence (DNA): TGTGCCAGCAGTTCCTTAACCGGGGAGCTGTTTTTT.

This chain connects TRBV6-5 to TRBJ2-1; the match to TRBD2 covers 11 bases. V shed 6 bases, J shed 4 bases, and the junction held 5 bases outside the gene matches. Germline V gene sequence: CDR1 MNHEY, CDR2 SVGAGI. The CDR3 has 15 amino acids. In DNA, the CDR3 is TGTGCCAGCAGGCTGACTAGCGGGACTTACAATGAGCAGTTCTTC. Amino acid sequence: CASRLTSGTYNEQFF.

The V call is TRBV7-9, the J call TRBJ2-3; a possible D gene is TRBD2 (6 bases). The CDR3 has 14 residues. Germline V CDR1 and CDR2: SEHNR, FQNEAQ (reference sequence). V lost 2 bases and J lost 4, with 10 bases in between. The CDR3 here is CASSLYGSADTQYF. CDR3 bases: TGTGCCAGCAGCTTATACGGGAGCGCAGATACGCAGTATTTT.

The V call is TRBV27, the J call TRBJ1-4; unclear D gene. Germline values: CDR1 MNHEY, CDR2 SMNVEV (reference sequence). The V and J ends lost 5 bases and 5 bases respectively, with 21 bases between them. The CDR3 extends over 17 amino acids. This CDR3 is CASSQSAGVRANEKLFF. The CDR3 DNA reads TGTGCCAGCAGTCAAAGCGCCGGGGTTCGAGCCAATGAAAAACTGTTTTTT.

The J gene is TRBJ2-5, the V gene TRBV2; the D is unclear. CDR1 SNHLY and CDR2 FYNNEI come from the germline V gene. The CDR3 loop spans 14 amino acids. The V end was cut by 3 bases, the J end by 2 bases, with 10 bases between. The CDR3 region has the DNA TGTGCCAGCAGTGAGCGAACAGCTCAAGAGACCCAGTACTTC. The encoded protein is CASSERTAQETQYF.

V and J are TRBV6-6 and TRBJ1-2; a possible D gene is TRBD1 (5 bases). In germline, CDR1 is MNHNY, CDR2 SVGAGI (reference sequence). The V gene lost 1 base and the J gene lost 2 bases, with 8 bases spanning the gap. The length of the CDR3 is 14 residues. As DNA, the CDR3 is TGTGCCAGCAGTTACTTGGACATAAACTATGGCTACACCTTC. It specifies CASSYLDINYGYTF.

The chain carries TRBV7-9 and TRBJ2-1, with TRBD2 matching 14 bases. The junction had 5 bases not matched to a gene; V was cut back by 5 bases and J by 8 bases. The germline V gene has CDR1 SEHNR and CDR2 FQNEAQ (reference sequence). CDR3 size: 15 residues. The CDR3 here is CASSTPGLAGDEQFF. CDR3 in DNA: TGTGCCAGCAGCACACCGGGACTAGCGGGAGATGAGCAGTTCTTC.

The chain has TRBV4-1 and TRBJ1-2; perhaps TRBD1 as D (6 bases). The length of the CDR3 is 16 residues. V was clipped by 1 base and J by 4 bases, with 16 bases between them. The germline gives CDR1 MGHRA, CDR2 YSYEKL. The CDR3, as DNA: TGCGCCAGCAGCCAAGGGGGCAGGGGTGGGTCCTATGGCTACACCTTC. This codes for CASSQGGRGGSYGYTF.

The chain combines TRBV15 with TRBJ2-5; 9 positions agree with TRBD1. Gene TRBJ2-7 matches the end of the DNA better, so the J call may be wrong. The CDR3 length is 14 residues. Germline-derived CDR1 and CDR2 are LNHNV and YYDKDF (reference sequence). Here the CDR3 reads CATSRETGGYEQYF. The CDR3, as DNA: TGTGCCACCAGCAGAGAGACAGGGGGCTACGAGCAGTACTTC.

About this clone itself: Other nucleotide sequences in the sample specify the same CDR3. The rearrangement links TRBV18 to TRBJ1-5, with D unresolved. Trimming removed 4 bases from V and 0 bases from J, with 4 bases in between. The CDR3 totals 13 residues. Germline values: CDR1 KGHSH, CDR2 LQKENI. Written as DNA, the CDR3 is TGTGCCAGCTCACGGGATAGCAATCAGCCCCAGCATTTT. It is translated as CASSRDSNQPQHF. The variable domain in full, completed from reference TRBV18 and TRBJ1-5, reads NAGVMQNPRHLVRRRGQEARLRCSPMKGHSHVYWYRQLPEEGLKFMVYLQKENIIDESGMPKERFSAEFPKEGPSILRIQQVVRGDSAAYFCASSRDSNQPQHFGDGTRLSIL.

The rearrangement links TRBV9 to TRBJ2-5; either TRBD1 or TRBD2 may fit D (5 bases each). This CDR3 comprises 16 residues. Between the trimmed V and J ends, which lost 0 bases and 3 bases, there was a span of 15 bases. CDR1 is SGDLS, CDR2 YYNGEE, per germline. CDR3 DNA: TGTGCCAGCAGCGTAGGGGACGGACTGGACGAAGAGACCCAGTACTTC. This encodes CASSVGDGLDEETQYF.

The rearrangement joins TRBV27 to TRBJ2-6, with a possible D match to TRBD1 (6 bases). Per the germline V gene, CDR1 is MNHEY and CDR2 is SMNVEV (reference sequence). V lost 3 bases to trimming and J lost 1 base, with 13 bases between them. The CDR3 has 17 residues. The CDR3 here is CASSLGRGISGANVLTF. CDR3 coding DNA: TGTGCCAGCAGTTTGGGCAGGGGAATTTCTGGGGCCAACGTCCTGACTTTC.

V is TRBV29-1 and J is TRBJ1-2; the D gene is possibly TRBD1 (5 bases). Germline lookup yields CDR1 SQVTM and CDR2 ANQGSEA. V dropped 6 bases and J dropped 7 bases, with 15 bases sitting between them. The CDR3 is 12 amino acids. The CDR3 DNA follows: TGCAGCGTGACTGGGCAGGGTTCTGGCTACACCTTC. It translates to CSVTGQGSGYTF.